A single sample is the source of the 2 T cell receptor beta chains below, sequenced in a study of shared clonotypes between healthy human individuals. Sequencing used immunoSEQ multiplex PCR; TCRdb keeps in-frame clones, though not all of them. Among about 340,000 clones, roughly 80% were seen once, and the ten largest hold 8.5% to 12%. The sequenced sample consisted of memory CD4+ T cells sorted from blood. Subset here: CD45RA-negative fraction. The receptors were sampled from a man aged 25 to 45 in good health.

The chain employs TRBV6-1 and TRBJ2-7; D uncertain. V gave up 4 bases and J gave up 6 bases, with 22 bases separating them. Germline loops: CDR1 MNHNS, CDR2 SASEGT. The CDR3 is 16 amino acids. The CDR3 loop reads CASSVLHARFSSEQYF. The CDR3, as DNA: TGTGCCAGCAGTGTTCTTCACGCTAGGTTTTCGTCCGAGCAGTACTTC.

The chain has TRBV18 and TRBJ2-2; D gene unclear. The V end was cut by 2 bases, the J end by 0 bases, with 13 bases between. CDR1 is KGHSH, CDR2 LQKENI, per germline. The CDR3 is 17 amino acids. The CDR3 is CASSPFPGQANTGELFF. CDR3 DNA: TGTGCCAGCTCACCATTCCCGGGCCAGGCGAACACCGGGGAGCTGTTTTTT. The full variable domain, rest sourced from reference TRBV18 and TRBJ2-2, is NAGVMQNPRHLVRRRGQEARLRCSPMKGHSHVYWYRQLPEEGLKFMVYLQKENIIDESGMPKERFSAEFPKEGPSILRIQQVVRGDSAAYFCASSPFPGQANTGELFFGEGSRLTVL.